The TCR beta chain under discussion was sequenced for a study of T cells in localized non-small cell lung cancer. Study findings and constraints: Greater T cell density in blood accompanied longer overall survival. Adjacent uninvolved lung had the highest clonality, suggesting focused antigen responses. The study detected a median about 50 of the top 100 tumor clones in adjacent lung.

Here immunoSEQ multiplex PCR was the method, and the copy in TCRdb shows in-frame clones only, minus some. The table lists around 25,000 clones, roughly nine tenths of them singletons. A remark on this clone: The antigen is unknown.

Germline CDR1 is SEHNR and CDR2 is FQNEAQ (reference sequence). The CDR3 sequence is 17 residues long. Trimming left V 5 bases short and J 5 bases short, with 23 bases between. The sequence derives from a woman aged 40-69 years with stage I lung adenocarcinoma. V is TRBV7-9 and J is TRBJ2-3; D possibly corresponds to TRBD2 (7 bases). The sample in question was peripheral blood, obtained before any cancer treatment. The chain's CDR3 is CASSPLPRGPTEDTQYF. As DNA, the CDR3 is TGTGCCAGCAGCCCACTCCCGCGGGGGCCCACGGAAGATACGCAGTATTTT.